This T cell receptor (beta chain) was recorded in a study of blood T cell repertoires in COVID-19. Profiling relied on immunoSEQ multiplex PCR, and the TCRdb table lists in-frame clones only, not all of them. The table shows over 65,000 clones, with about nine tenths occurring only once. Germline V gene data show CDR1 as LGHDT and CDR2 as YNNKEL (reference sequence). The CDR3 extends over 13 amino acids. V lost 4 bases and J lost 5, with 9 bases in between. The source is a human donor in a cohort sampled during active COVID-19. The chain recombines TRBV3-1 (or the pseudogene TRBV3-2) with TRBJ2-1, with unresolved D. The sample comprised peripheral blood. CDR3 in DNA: TGTGCCAGCAGCCTCTTACAGCACAATGAGCAGTTCTTC. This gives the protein CASSLLQHNEQFF.